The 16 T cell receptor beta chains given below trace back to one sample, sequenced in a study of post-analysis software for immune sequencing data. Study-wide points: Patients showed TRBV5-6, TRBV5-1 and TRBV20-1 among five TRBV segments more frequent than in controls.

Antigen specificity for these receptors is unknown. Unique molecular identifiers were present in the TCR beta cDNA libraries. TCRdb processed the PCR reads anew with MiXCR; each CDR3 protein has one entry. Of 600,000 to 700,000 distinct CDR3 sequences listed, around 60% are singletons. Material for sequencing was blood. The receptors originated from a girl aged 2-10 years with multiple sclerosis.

CDR3 in DNA: TGTGCCAGCAGCTTAGGGACTGGGGGAGGATTGGATGAGCAGTTCTTC. This encodes CASSLGTGGGLDEQFF. V and J are TRBV13 and TRBJ2-1; D might be TRBD2 (6 bases). The CDR3 is made up of 16 amino acids. Germline V gene data show CDR1 as PRHDT and CDR2 as FYEKMQ (reference sequence). V was trimmed by 0 bases and J by 8 bases, leaving 17 bases between them.

CDR3 amino acids: CASNPGQGTQPQHF. Here the CDR3 DNA reads TGTGCCAGTAACCCGGGACAGGGGACCCAGCCCCAGCATTTT. This rearrangement joins TRBV19 to TRBJ1-5; 10 positions agree with TRBD1. Losses at the gene ends were 7 bases for V and 7 bases for J; bases not matched to a gene: 7. Germline loops: CDR1 LNHDA, CDR2 SQIVND (reference sequence). CDR3 length: 14 residues.

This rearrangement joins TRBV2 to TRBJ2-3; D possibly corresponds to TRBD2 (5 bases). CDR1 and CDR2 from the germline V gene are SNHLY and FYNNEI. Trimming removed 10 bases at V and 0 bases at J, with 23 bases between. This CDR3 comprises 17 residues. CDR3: CATTRRAGGTSTDTQYF. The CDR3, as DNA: TGTGCCACCACTAGGCGTGCCGGCGGCACTAGCACAGATACGCAGTATTTT.

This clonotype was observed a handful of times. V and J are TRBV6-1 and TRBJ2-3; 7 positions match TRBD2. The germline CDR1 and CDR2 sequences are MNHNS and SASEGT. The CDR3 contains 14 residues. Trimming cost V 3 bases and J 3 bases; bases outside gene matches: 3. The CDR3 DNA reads TGTGCCAGCAGTGAGCGGGGGAGGACAGATACGCAGTATTTT. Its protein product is CASSERGRTDTQYF.

The CDR3 sequence is CASSKARRGALSYEQYF. CDR3 nucleotide sequence: TGTGCCAGCAGCAAAGCGCGGCGGGGGGCCCTCTCCTACGAGCAGTACTTC. This rearrangement joins TRBV21-1 to TRBJ2-7; the table calls TRBD2, which could not be checked here. TRBV21-1 has pseudogene status. The CDR3 sequence is 17 residues long.

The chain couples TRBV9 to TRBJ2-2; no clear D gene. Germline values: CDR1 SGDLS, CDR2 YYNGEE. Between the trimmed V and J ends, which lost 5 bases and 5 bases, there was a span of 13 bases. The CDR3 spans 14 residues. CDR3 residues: CASSNSPSTGELFF. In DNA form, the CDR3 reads TGTGCCAGCAGTAATTCCCCCAGTACCGGGGAGCTGTTTTTT.

In DNA form, the CDR3 reads TGTGCCAGCAGATTCACGGGACTAGCGGCTCCCAGCTCCTACAATGAGCAGTTCTTC. This sequence encodes CASRFTGLAAPSSYNEQFF. This rearrangement joins TRBV2 to TRBJ2-1; 11 bases line up with TRBD2. CDR3 length equals 19 residues. The germline CDR1 and CDR2 sequences are SNHLY and FYNNEI. The trim removed 6 bases at V and 0 bases at J, leaving 13 bases unmatched.

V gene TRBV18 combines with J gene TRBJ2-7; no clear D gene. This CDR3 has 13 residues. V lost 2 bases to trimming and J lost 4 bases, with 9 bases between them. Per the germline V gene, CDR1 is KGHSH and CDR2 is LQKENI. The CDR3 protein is CASSPALIYEQYF. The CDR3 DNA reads TGTGCCAGCTCACCAGCTTTAATTTACGAGCAGTACTTC.

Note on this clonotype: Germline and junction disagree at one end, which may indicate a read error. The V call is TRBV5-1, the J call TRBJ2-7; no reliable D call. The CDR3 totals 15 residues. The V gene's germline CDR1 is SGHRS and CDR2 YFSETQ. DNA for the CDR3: TGCGCCAGCAGTCCCGGCACCTCGAGCTCCTCCGAGCAGTACTTC. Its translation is CASSPGTSSSSEQYF.

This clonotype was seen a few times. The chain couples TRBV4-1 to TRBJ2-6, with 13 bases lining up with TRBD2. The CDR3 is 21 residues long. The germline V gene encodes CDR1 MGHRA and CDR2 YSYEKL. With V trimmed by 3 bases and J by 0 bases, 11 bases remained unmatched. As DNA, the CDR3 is TGCGCCAGCAGCCAGGGGGGACTAGCGGGACTTACTTCCTCTGGGGCCAACGTCCTGACTTTC. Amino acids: CASSQGGLAGLTSSGANVLTF.

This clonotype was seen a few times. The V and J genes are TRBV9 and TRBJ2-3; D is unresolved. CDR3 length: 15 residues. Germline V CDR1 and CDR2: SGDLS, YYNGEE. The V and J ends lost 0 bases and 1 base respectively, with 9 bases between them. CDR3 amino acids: CASSVDPAGTDTQYF. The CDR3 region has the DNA TGTGCCAGCAGCGTAGACCCGGCCGGCACAGATACGCAGTATTTT.

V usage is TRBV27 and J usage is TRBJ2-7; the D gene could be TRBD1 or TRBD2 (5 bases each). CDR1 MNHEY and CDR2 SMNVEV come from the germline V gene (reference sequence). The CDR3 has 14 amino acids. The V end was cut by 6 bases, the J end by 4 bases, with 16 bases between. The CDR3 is CASRAGGGQYEQYF. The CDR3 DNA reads TGTGCCAGCAGGGCCGGTGGGGGTCAGTACGAGCAGTACTTC.

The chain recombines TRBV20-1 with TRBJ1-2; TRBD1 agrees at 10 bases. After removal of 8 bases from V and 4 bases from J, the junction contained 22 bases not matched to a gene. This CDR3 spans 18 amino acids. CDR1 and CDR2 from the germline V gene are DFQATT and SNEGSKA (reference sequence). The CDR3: CSPPPDRDRGIIRYGYTF. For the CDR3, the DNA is TGCAGTCCCCCACCTGACCGGGACAGGGGTATCATTCGCTATGGCTACACCTTC.

CDR3 DNA sequence: TGTGCCAGCAGCTCGGGACGGACCTACGAGCAGTACTTC. Its translation: CASSSGRTYEQYF. The chain joins TRBV11-2 to TRBJ2-7; D assignment may be TRBD1 or TRBD2 (5 bases each). Trimming pared 4 bases from V and 2 bases from J, leaving 9 bases between. This CDR3 region has 13 residues. The germline V gene encodes CDR1 SGHAT and CDR2 FQNNGV.

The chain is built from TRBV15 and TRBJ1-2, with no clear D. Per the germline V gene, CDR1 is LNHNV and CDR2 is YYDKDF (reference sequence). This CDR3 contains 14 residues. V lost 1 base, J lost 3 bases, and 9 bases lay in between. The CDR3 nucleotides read TGTGCCACCAGCAGAGGAGCCCAGGACTATGGCTACACCTTC. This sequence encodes CATSRGAQDYGYTF.

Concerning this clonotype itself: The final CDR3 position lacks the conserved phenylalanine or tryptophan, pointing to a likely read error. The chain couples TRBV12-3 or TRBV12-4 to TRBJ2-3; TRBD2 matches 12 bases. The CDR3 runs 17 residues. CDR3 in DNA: TGTGCCAGCGACGGCCTAGCGGGGGGGCCAAGGACAGATGCGCAGTATTCT. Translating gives CASDGLAGGPRTDAQYS.